Shown below are 29 T cell receptor beta chains from a single sample sequenced in a study of T cell clonality in common variable immunodeficiency. TCRdb's table, derived via immunoSEQ multiplex PCR, lists solely in-frame clones and lacks some. This record lists approximately 58,000 clones, none seen once only, and the top ten clones contain roughly 5.5%. Sequenced input: peripheral blood mononuclear cells. These receptors all stem from a person aged 18-70 years in good health.

Many counts were recorded for this clone. The sequence runs out 3 residues before the end of the CDR3; the remainder is reconstructed from the germline J gene. The V call is TRBV5-6, the J call TRBJ1-1; 8 bases agree with TRBD1. CDR1 SGHDT and CDR2 YYEEEE come from the germline V gene. The CDR3 spans 14 residues. V was clipped by 5 bases and J by 2 bases; unmatched bases: 5. CDR3 sequence: CASSRDRSNTEAFF. The sequenced CDR3 bases are TGTGCCAGCAGTCGGGACAGGAGTAACACTGAA.

This clone has a count of ten or more. CDR3 bases read: TGTGCCAGCTCACCTTGGACAGGGAGGAATCAGCCC. Protein product: CASSPWTGRNQP. The CDR3 as a whole reads CASSPWTGRNQPQHF. The chain uses TRBV18 and TRBJ1-5; 8 bases are shared with TRBD1. The read ends 3 residues early relative to the CDR3; the germline J gene fills the gap. V shed 3 bases and J 4 bases; nucleotides not matched to a gene: 5. Germline CDR1 KGHSH, CDR2 LQKENI. The CDR3 covers 15 residues.

At least ten counts were recorded for this clone. The read is 3 residues too short to cover the CDR3 end, so that end is filled in from the germline J gene. The chain couples TRBV19 to TRBJ1-5; D is perhaps TRBD1 (6 bases). From germline, CDR1 is LNHDA and CDR2 SQIVND (reference sequence). The germline V and J ends were trimmed by 5 bases and 0 bases, with 11 bases remaining between them. CDR3 length: 15 residues. The covered CDR3 bases are TGTGCCAGTAGTTGGACAGCCATTAGCAATCAGCCC. Translating it yields CASSWTAISNQP. The entire CDR3 reads CASSWTAISNQPQHF.

This clone showed up many times. The CDR3 goes on 3 residues after the read ends, and that part is filled in from the germline J gene. The V call is TRBV7-2, the J call TRBJ1-1; the match to TRBD1 covers 7 bases. Losses at the gene ends were 7 bases for V and 5 bases for J; bases not matched to a gene: 10. The length of the CDR3 is 14 residues. Germline CDR1 and CDR2: SGHTA and FQGNSA. CDR3 in amino acids: CASNLQGGRTEAFF. Partial CDR3 DNA: TGTGCCAGCAACCTCCAGGGGGGACGAACTGAA.

This clone was seen ten or more times. Coverage ceases 3 residues before the CDR3 finishes, and the germline J gene fills in the end. The V and J genes are TRBV20-1 and TRBJ2-2; 14 bases agree with TRBD2. CDR1 and CDR2 from the germline V gene are DFQATT and SNEGSKA (reference sequence). V shed 5 bases, J shed 5 bases, and the junction held 10 bases outside the gene matches. CDR3 length: 17 amino acids. The CDR3 protein is CSARPDGLAGGTGELFF. The covered CDR3 bases are TGCAGTGCTCGACCCGATGGACTAGCGGGAGGTACCGGGGAG.

This clone has a count of ten or more. The read ends 3 residues before the CDR3 terminus; that terminus is restored from the germline J gene. The J gene is TRBJ1-3, the V gene TRBV30, with D unclear. The CDR3 sequence is 16 residues long. Trimming cost V 0 bases and J 0 bases, with 12 bases left between them. CDR1 is GTSNPN, CDR2 SVGIG, per germline (reference sequence). CDR3 DNA (partial): TGTGCCTGGAGTGTACCAGGCAGCCACTCTGGAAACACC. It specifies CAWSVPGSHSGNT. The CDR3 in its entirety is CAWSVPGSHSGNTIYF.

The sample holds many counts of this clone. Read data end 3 residues before the CDR3 end; the end is taken from the germline J gene. V is TRBV12-5 and J is TRBJ2-1; TRBD2 matches at 14 bases. From germline, CDR1 is LGHNT and CDR2 FRNRAP. V trimming: 6 bases; J trimming: 7 bases; junction bases outside the gene matches: 5. This CDR3 is built from 15 residues. The CDR3 region is CASGRGTSGRNEQFF. The covered CDR3 bases are TGTGCTAGTGGCCGCGGGACTAGCGGGAGAAATGAG.

This clone was counted ten times or more. The read ends 3 residues before the CDR3 terminus; that terminus is restored from the germline J gene. The chain recombines TRBV5-6 with TRBJ2-1, with 13 bases that match TRBD2. Trimming removed 4 bases from V and 7 bases from J; junction bases left unmatched: 5. Germline V lookup: CDR1 SGHDT, CDR2 YYEEEE. The length of the CDR3 is 15 residues. CDR3 protein: CASSGGLAGENEQFF. The CDR3 bases that were read are TGTGCCAGCAGCGGCGGACTAGCGGGAGAAAATGAG.

In this sample, this clone turned up many times. The CDR3 sequence is CASSPSELAGEFYEQYF. The part of the CDR3 DNA that was read is TGTGCCAGTAGTCCCTCGGAGTTAGCGGGAGAGTTCTACGAG. V is TRBV19 and J is TRBJ2-7; 9 nucleotides match TRBD2. Read sequence stops 3 residues before the CDR3 end, and the germline J gene provides the missing end. Germline V gives CDR1 LNHDA, CDR2 SQIVND (reference sequence). The CDR3 is 17 amino acids. The trim removed 5 bases at V and 3 bases at J, leaving 14 bases unmatched.

This clone has at least ten counts. Coverage ceases 3 residues before the CDR3 finishes, and the germline J gene fills in the end. This chain joins TRBV19 and TRBJ2-1; 9 positions match TRBD2. The CDR3 has 19 amino acids. CDR1 and CDR2 (germline): LNHDA, SQIVND (reference sequence). Trimming removed 5 bases from V and 2 bases from J; junction bases left unmatched: 16. CDR3 DNA, as far as it was read: TGTGCCAGTAGTCTCCTAGGGGGCGGGAGGGGGCTTACCTACAATGAG. Amino acids: CASSLLGGGRGLTYNE. The CDR3, in full, reads CASSLLGGGRGLTYNEQFF. The complete variable domain, with remaining parts taken from reference TRBV19 and TRBJ2-1, reads DGGITQSPKYLFRKEGQNVTLSCEQNLNHDAMYWYRQDPGQGLRLIYYSQIVNDFQKGDIAEGYSVSREKKESFPLTVTSAQKNPTAFYLCASSLLGGGRGLTYNEQFFGPGTRLTVL.

This clone was counted ten times or more. Coverage ceases 3 residues before the CDR3 finishes, and the germline J gene fills in the end. This chain joins TRBV19 and TRBJ2-3; D remains unclear. Germline-derived CDR1 and CDR2 are LNHDA and SQIVND (reference sequence). Trimming removed 5 bases from V and 6 bases from J, with 12 bases in between. There are 13 residues in the CDR3. CDR3 DNA (partial): TGTGCCAGTAGTGCCCCAGGTTTGGATACG. Residues: CASSAPGLDT. The entire CDR3 reads CASSAPGLDTQYF.

The sample holds many counts of this clone. The read gets to within 3 residues of the CDR3 end, and the germline J gene fills in the rest. This chain connects TRBV27 to TRBJ2-5, with D maybe TRBD1 (6 bases). Looked up from germline, CDR1 is MNHEY and CDR2 is SMNVEV (reference sequence). V dropped 3 bases and J dropped 2 bases, with 16 bases sitting between them. The CDR3 is 16 residues long. CDR3 residues: CASSLFGGRDQETQYF. Partial CDR3 DNA: TGTGCCAGCAGTTTGTTTGGGGGCAGGGATCAAGAGACC.

This clone has ten or more counts. The read ends 3 residues early relative to the CDR3; the germline J gene fills the gap. V usage is TRBV28 and J usage is TRBJ2-3, with D possibly matching TRBD2 (6 bases). CDR3 length equals 15 residues. Germline V lookup: CDR1 MDHEN, CDR2 SYDVKM. Trimming stripped 5 bases from V and 0 bases from J, with 12 bases between. CDR3 DNA, as far as it was read: TGTGCCAGCAGTCCAATAGGGACTAGCACAGATACG. Protein: CASSPIGTSTDT. The full-length CDR3 reads as CASSPIGTSTDTQYF.

The sample holds many counts of this clone. The observed sequence ends 3 residues before the CDR3 terminus, with the missing tail filled in from the germline J gene. This chain connects TRBV5-1 to TRBJ2-1; 8 positions match TRBD2. J was trimmed by 3 bases and V by 0 bases; bases with no gene match: 5. This CDR3 has 16 amino acids. Germline V gives CDR1 SGHRS, CDR2 YFSETQ. The CDR3 bases that were read are TGCGCCAGCAGCTTGGGTAGACTAGCGAACTACAATGAG. Residues: CASSLGRLANYNE. The entire CDR3 protein reads CASSLGRLANYNEQFF.

There are many counts of this clone. The CDR3 extends 3 residues past the end of the read, so its final part is completed from the germline J gene. The rearrangement uses TRBV7-6 and TRBJ2-7; 7 positions match TRBD2. After removal of 5 bases from V and 3 bases from J, the junction contained 10 bases not matched to a gene. Germline loops: CDR1 SGHVS, CDR2 FNYEAQ. CDR3 length equals 15 residues. The DNA read from the CDR3 is TGTGCCAGCAGCCGTCACCGGGACTACGACTACGAG. The encoded protein is CASSRHRDYDYE. The CDR3, in full, reads CASSRHRDYDYEQYF.

This clone was observed many times. Coverage ceases 3 residues before the CDR3 finishes, and the germline J gene fills in the end. The rearrangement uses TRBV5-1 and TRBJ1-6, with TRBD1 identical over 8 bases. V shed 0 bases and J 11 bases; nucleotides not matched to a gene: 7. From germline, CDR1 is SGHRS and CDR2 YFSETQ. This CDR3 has 15 residues. CDR3: CASSLAAGGTTPLHF. The sequenced part of the CDR3 DNA is TGCGCCAGCAGCTTGGCGGCAGGGGGCACGACACCC.

This clone was seen ten or more times. The part of the CDR3 DNA that was read is TGTGCCAGCAATTTGGGACAGGGGAACTATGGC. Translating gives CASNLGQGNYG. The entire CDR3 protein reads CASNLGQGNYGYTF. The V call is TRBV2, the J call TRBJ1-2; 10 bases agree with TRBD1. The DNA ends 3 residues before the CDR3 does, and the rest of the CDR3 is filled in from the germline J gene. The trim removed 7 bases at V and 2 bases at J, leaving 4 bases unmatched. CDR1 is SNHLY, CDR2 FYNNEI, per germline. The CDR3 loop spans 14 amino acids. The full variable domain, with the rest looked up from reference TRBV2 and TRBJ1-2, is EPEVTQTPSHQVTQMGQEVILRCVPISNHLYFYWYRQILGQKVEFLVSFYNNEISEKSEIFDDQFSVERPDGSNFTLKIRSTKLEDSAMYFCASNLGQGNYGYTFGSGTRLTVV.

This clone has a count of ten or more. Read coverage stops 3 residues before the CDR3 terminus; the germline J gene supplies the remainder. The chain uses TRBV19 and TRBJ1-2, with 8 bases lining up with TRBD1. The CDR3 has 15 residues. V gave up 4 bases and J gave up 4 bases; unmatched junction bases: 8. Germline CDR1 and CDR2: LNHDA and SQIVND (reference sequence). The DNA read from the CDR3 is TGTGCCAGTAGTACCGGGACAGGACAAACCTATGGC. Its protein is CASSTGTGQTYG. Given in full, the CDR3 is CASSTGTGQTYGYTF.

This clone occurred many times. The read ends 3 residues early relative to the CDR3; the germline J gene fills the gap. The J gene is TRBJ1-1, the V gene TRBV2; 10 bases match TRBD1. Germline CDR1 and CDR2: SNHLY and FYNNEI. This CDR3 has 18 residues. V gave up 8 bases and J gave up 3 bases; unmatched junction bases: 18. This CDR3 is CASYPGQGNLGFDTEAFF. The sequenced CDR3 bases are TGTGCCAGCTACCCGGGACAGGGGAATTTAGGGTTTGACACTGAA.

This clone was counted at least ten times. The CDR3 is cut off 3 residues early in the read; its end comes from the germline J gene. The chain links TRBV5-6 to TRBJ2-7; no reliable D call. Trimming stripped 3 bases from V and 4 bases from J, with 5 bases between. Germline V gene data show CDR1 as SGHDT and CDR2 as YYEEEE. CDR3 length: 11 residues. Incomplete CDR3 DNA: TGTGCCAGCAGCTCCTATTACGAG. Amino acids: CASSSYYE. The full CDR3 reads CASSSYYEQYF.

Points on this clone: The CDR3 end is not reached by the read, which stops 3 residues before it; the germline J gene fills it in. The chain carries TRBV5-1 and TRBJ2-1, with D tentatively TRBD2 (6 bases). Trimming pared 0 bases from V and 6 bases from J, leaving 16 bases between. CDR1 is SGHRS, CDR2 YFSETQ, per germline. This CDR3 is built from 16 residues. CDR3 DNA, as far as it was read: TGCGCCAGCAGCTTGGCCCGGGACTCGGCCATCAATGAG. The encoded protein is CASSLARDSAINE. The whole CDR3 sequence is CASSLARDSAINEQFF.

This clone appeared many times. The CDR3 end lies 3 residues beyond the end of the read and is filled in from the germline J gene. The gene calls are TRBV19 and TRBJ1-5, with D perhaps matching TRBD1 (5 bases). Trimming left V 2 bases short and J 4 bases short, with 12 bases between. Germline loops: CDR1 LNHDA, CDR2 SQIVND (reference sequence). The CDR3 loop spans 15 amino acids. CDR3 bases read: TGTGCCAGTAGTATAAGGAGTAGGACAAATCAGCCC. Its protein product is CASSIRSRTNQP. The full CDR3 is CASSIRSRTNQPQHF.

This clone appeared a few times. One end of the junction is discordant with germline, which a read error may explain. The read finishes 3 residues shy of the CDR3 end, and the germline J gene is used to complete it. This chain uses TRBV5-5 with TRBJ1-4, with 8 bases identical to TRBD1. The CDR3 runs 15 residues. Germline V gene data show CDR1 as SGHKS and CDR2 as YYEKEE (reference sequence). CDR3: CASSQGRDRLEELFF. The sequenced CDR3 bases are TGTGCCAGCAGCCAGGGGCGGGACAGGCTTGAAGAA.

In this sample, this clone turned up many times. Partial CDR3 DNA: TGTGCCAGTTCCCTTGCAGCGGCGGTAGGGGATACG. Amino acids: CASSLAAAVGDT. The entire CDR3 protein is CASSLAAAVGDTQYF. The rearrangement joins TRBV19 to TRBJ2-3; D may be TRBD2 (5 bases). The read comes to an end 3 residues before the CDR3 does, leaving the germline J gene to fill in the end. CDR1 is LNHDA and CDR2 is SQIVND in the germline V gene (reference sequence). The CDR3 extends over 15 amino acids. The V end lost 8 bases, the J end lost 6 bases, and 21 bases lay between the germline ends.

This clone was counted ten times or more. The CDR3 goes on 3 residues after the read ends, and that part is filled in from the germline J gene. The V and J genes are TRBV4-2 and TRBJ2-1; 8 nucleotides match TRBD2. Germline V gene data show CDR1 as LGHNA and CDR2 as YNFKEQ. V dropped 4 bases and J dropped 5; count of bases not matched to a gene: 13. This CDR3 has 17 amino acids. The part of the CDR3 DNA that was read is TGTGCCAGCAGCCCAGCCGTAGCGGGACTAATCCACAATGAG. This codes for CASSPAVAGLIHNE. The complete CDR3 reads CASSPAVAGLIHNEQFF.

This clone was detected many times. Read coverage stops 3 residues before the CDR3 terminus; the germline J gene supplies the remainder. This chain links TRBV5-1 with TRBJ2-5; a weak D match, TRBD1 (6 bases). V shed 4 bases and J shed 1 base, with 11 bases lying between them. Germline V gene lookup returns CDR1 SGHRS and CDR2 YFSETQ. The CDR3 totals 14 residues. CDR3 residues: CASSLDSFQETQYF. CDR3 DNA (partial): TGCGCCAGCAGCCTGGACAGCTTCCAAGAGACC.

This clone showed up many times. The read comes to an end 3 residues before the CDR3 does, leaving the germline J gene to fill in the end. The chain is built from TRBV19 and TRBJ2-5; D might be TRBD1 (7 bases). Germline CDR1 reads LNHDA; CDR2 reads SQIVND (reference sequence). The CDR3 sequence is 14 residues long. V shed 3 bases and J shed 4 bases, with 12 bases lying between them. The CDR3 here is CASSISQGGETQYF. CDR3 bases read: TGTGCCAGTAGTATTAGCCAGGGGGGAGAGACC.

On this clone itself: The CDR3 end lies 3 residues beyond the end of the read and is filled in from the germline J gene. J is TRBJ1-1 and V is TRBV5-1; D is possibly TRBD1 (5 bases). Trimming removed 7 bases from V and 3 bases from J, with 16 bases in between. This CDR3 contains 14 residues. CDR1 is SGHRS, CDR2 YFSETQ, per germline. CDR3 bases read: TGCGCCAGCGCGATTGGAGGGGTGGACACTGAA. Translation: CASAIGGVDTE. The whole CDR3 protein reads CASAIGGVDTEAFF.

This clone was seen a handful of times. The CDR3 end is not reached by the read, which stops 3 residues before it; the germline J gene fills it in. This chain joins TRBV7-8 and TRBJ2-7; D gene uncertain. CDR1 and CDR2 (germline): SGHVS, FQNEAQ. The CDR3 is 15 residues long. V was pared by 0 bases and J by 0 bases, with 9 bases between. CDR3 in amino acids: CASSLASGSSYEQYF. The CDR3 bases that were read are TGTGCCAGCAGCTTAGCGTCGGGTAGCTCCTACGAG.